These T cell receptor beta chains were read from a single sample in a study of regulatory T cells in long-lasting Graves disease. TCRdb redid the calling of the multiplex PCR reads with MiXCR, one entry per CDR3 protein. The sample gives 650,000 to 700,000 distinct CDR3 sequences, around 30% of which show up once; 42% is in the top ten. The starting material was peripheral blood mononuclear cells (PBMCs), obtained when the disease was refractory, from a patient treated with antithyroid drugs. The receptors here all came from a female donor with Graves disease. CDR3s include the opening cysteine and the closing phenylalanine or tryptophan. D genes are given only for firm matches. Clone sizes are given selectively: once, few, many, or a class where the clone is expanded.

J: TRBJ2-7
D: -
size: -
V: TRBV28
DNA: TGTGCCAGCACGAAGGGAGGTCCCTACGAGCAGTACTTC
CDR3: CASTKGGPYEQYF

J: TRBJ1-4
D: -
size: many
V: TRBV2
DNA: TGTGCCAGCAGTGAAGCCGGGGGCCGAAATGAAAAACTGTTTTTT
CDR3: CASSEAGGRNEKLFF

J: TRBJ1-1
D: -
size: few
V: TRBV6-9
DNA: TGTGCCAGCAGTTATACAGGTCTGGACACTGAAGCTTTCTTT
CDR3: CASSYTGLDTEAFF

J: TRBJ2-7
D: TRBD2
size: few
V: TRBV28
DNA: TGTGCCAGCACCTTTAGCGGGGCGGCCTACGAGCAGTACTTC
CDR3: CASTFSGAAYEQYF

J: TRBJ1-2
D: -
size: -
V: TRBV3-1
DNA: TGTGCCAGCAGCCAAGACAGCCCTACTAACTATGGCTACACCTTC
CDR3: CASSQDSPTNYGYTF

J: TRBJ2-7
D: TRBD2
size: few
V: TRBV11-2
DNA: TGTGCCAGCAGCTCCGGGGGGGTGTACGAGCAGTACTTC
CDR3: CASSSGGVYEQYF

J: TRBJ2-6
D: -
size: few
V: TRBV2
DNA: TGTGCCAGCAGCGGGCCCTTGCGGAGCTCTGGGGCCAACGTCCTGACTTTC
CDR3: CASSGPLRSSGANVLTF

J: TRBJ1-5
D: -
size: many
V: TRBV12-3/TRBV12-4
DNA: TGTGCCAGCAGTATAACCCCGGATCAGCCCCAGCATTTT
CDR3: CASSITPDQPQHF

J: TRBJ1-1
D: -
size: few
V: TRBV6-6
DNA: TGTGCCAGCAGTTACTCGACTGGGGCGGGTGCGTTGAGCACTGAAGCTTTCTTT
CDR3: CASSYSTGAGALSTEAFF

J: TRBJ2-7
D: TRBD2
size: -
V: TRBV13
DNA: TGTGCCAGCAGCTCCCGGACTAGCGGGGCCGACTACGAGCAGTACTTC
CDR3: CASSSRTSGADYEQYF

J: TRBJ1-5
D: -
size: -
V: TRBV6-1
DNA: TGTGCCAGCAGCCAACAGAGACATAGCAATCAGCCCCAGCATTTT
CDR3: CASSQQRHSNQPQHF

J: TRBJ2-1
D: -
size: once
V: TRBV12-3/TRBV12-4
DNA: TGTGCCAGCCTAACGTCCTCCTACAATGAGCAGTTCTTC
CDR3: CASLTSSYNEQFF

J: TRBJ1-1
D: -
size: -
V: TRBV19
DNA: TGTGCCAGTAGTATCATACCGAACACTGAAGCTTTCTTT
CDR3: CASSIIPNTEAFF

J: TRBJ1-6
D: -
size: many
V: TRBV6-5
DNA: TGTGCCAGCAGTTCCGGACCCGGGGGCGAGCGACCCCTCCACTTT
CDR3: CASSSGPGGERPLHF

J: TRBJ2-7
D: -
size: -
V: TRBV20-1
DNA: TGCAGTGCTAGAGGCGGAATCTCCTACGAGCAGTACTTC
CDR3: CSARGGISYEQYF

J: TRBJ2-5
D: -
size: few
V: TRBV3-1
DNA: TGTGCCAGCAGCCAGGGGGGTGAAGGTTCCGAGACCCAGTACTTC
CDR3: CASSQGGEGSETQYF

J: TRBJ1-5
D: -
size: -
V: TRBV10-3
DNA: TGTGCCATCAGTGAGTCGCTTAAGGGACGTCAGCCCCAGCATTTT
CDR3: CAISESLKGRQPQHF

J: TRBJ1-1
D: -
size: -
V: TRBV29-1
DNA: TGCAGCGTTGCGGGGCACACTGAAGCTTTCTTT
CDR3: CSVAGHTEAFF

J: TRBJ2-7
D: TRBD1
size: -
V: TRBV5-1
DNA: TGCGCCAGCAGCTTTCTACGGACAGGGCAGGAGCAGTACTTC
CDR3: CASSFLRTGQEQYF

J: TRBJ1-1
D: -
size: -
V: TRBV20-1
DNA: TGCAGTGCTAGAGATCGACTCAGGTACACTGAAGCTTTCTTT
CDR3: CSARDRLRYTEAFF

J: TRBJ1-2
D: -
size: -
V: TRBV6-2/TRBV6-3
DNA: TGTGCCAGCAGTTACCAGGCAACGGGGATTGGGGAAACCTATGGCTACACCTTC
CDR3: CASSYQATGIGETYGYTF

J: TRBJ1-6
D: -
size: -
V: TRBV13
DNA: TGTGCCAGCAGCTTAGTGGGGGGTGGGCGTAATTCACCCCTCCACTTT
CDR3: CASSLVGGGRNSPLHF

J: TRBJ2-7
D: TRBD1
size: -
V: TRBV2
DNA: TGTGCCAGCAGCTCGGGGACAGGGGTCTACGGGCAGTACTTC
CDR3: CASSSGTGVYGQYF

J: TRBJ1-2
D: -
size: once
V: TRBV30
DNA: TGTGCCTGCTCGGCTAGGGTTTCGGATGGCTACACCTTC
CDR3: CACSARVSDGYTF

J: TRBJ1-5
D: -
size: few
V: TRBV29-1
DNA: TGCAGCGTTGCAGGGGCCAATCAGCCCCAGCATTTT
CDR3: CSVAGANQPQHF

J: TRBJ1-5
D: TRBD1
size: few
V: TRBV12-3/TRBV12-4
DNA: TGTGCCAGCAGTCGGGACAGTTGGCTTAGAAATCAGCCCCAGCATTTT
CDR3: CASSRDSWLRNQPQHF

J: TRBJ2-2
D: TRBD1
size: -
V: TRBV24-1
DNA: TGTGCCACCAGTGATGGGACAGGATACACCGGGGAGCTGTTTTTT
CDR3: CATSDGTGYTGELFF

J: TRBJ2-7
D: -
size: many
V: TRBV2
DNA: TGTGCCAGCAGTGCCGCGGGAATCTACGAGCAGTACTTC
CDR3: CASSAAGIYEQYF

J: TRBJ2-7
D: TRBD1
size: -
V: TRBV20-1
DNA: TGCAGTGCTGCCATGGGACAGGGGGCGAAGGTAGGCGAGCAGTACTTC
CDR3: CSAAMGQGAKVGEQYF

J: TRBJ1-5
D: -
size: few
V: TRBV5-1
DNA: TGCGCCAGCAGCTTGAAAGTCCACTGCTTCCGGCCCCAGCATTTT
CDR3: CASSLKVHCFRPQHF

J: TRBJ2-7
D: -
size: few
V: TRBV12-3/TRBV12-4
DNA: TGTGCCAGCAGTTTAAGGACTGTCGGAGAGCAGTACTTC
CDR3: CASSLRTVGEQYF

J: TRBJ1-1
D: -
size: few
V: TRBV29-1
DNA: TGCAGCGGAGAACGGACGTTGAACACTGAAGCTTTCTTT
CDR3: CSGERTLNTEAFF

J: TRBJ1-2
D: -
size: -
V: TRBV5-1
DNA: TGCGCCAGCAGTCAAATCGACAGCAGCTATGGCTACACCTTC
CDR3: CASSQIDSSYGYTF

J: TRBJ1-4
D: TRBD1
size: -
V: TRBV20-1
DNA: TGCAGTGTAATACAGGGGTCTAAAGAAAAACTGTTTTTT
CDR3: CSVIQGSKEKLFF

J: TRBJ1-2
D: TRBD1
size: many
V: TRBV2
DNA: TGTGCCAGCAGTGTCAACAGGGGGTTGGACGGCTACACCTTC
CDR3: CASSVNRGLDGYTF

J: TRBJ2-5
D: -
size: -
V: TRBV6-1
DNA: TGTGCCAGCCGGGCCAGCCCGGCACCCAGAGAGACCCAGTACTTC
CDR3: CASRASPAPRETQYF

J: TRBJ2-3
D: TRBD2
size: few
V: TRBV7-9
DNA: TGTGCCAGCAGCTCCCGGACTAGCGGGACCACAGATACGCAGTATTTT
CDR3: CASSSRTSGTTDTQYF

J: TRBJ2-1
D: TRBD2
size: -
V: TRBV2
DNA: TGTGCCAGCTATCTAGCGGGAGAGCAGTTCTTC
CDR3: CASYLAGEQFF

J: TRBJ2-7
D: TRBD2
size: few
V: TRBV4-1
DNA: TGCGCCAGCAGCCCCTTGGCACTAGCGGACTACGAGCAGTACTTC
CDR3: CASSPLALADYEQYF

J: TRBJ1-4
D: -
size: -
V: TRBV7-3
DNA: TGTGCCAGCAGCCCCAATTGGGACTCCAAATCTGCAACTAATGAAAAACTGTTTTTT
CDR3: CASSPNWDSKSATNEKLFF

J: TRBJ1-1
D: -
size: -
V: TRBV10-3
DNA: TGTGCCATCAGTGAGGGGGGCCGAATGAACACTGAAGCTTTCTTT
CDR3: CAISEGGRMNTEAFF

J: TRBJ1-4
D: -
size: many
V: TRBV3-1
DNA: TGTGCCAGCAGCCTGTCGGGGGGAACTAATGAAAAACTGTTTTTT
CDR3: CASSLSGGTNEKLFF

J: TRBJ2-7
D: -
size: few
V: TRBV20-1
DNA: TGCAGTGCCCTCTCTTCCCGGGGTTTGGGTTACGAGCAGTACTTC
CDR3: CSALSSRGLGYEQYF

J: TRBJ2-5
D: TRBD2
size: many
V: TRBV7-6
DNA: TGTGCCAGCAGCGGACTAGCGGACCTACAAGAGACCCAGTACTTC
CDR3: CASSGLADLQETQYF

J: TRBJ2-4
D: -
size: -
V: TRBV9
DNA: TGTGCCAGCAGCGTCGGACACCAAGCCAAAAACATTCAGTACTTC
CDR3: CASSVGHQAKNIQYF

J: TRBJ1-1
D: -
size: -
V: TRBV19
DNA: TGTGCCAGTAGTATAGGCGGGGCCGACACTGAAGCTTTCTTT
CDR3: CASSIGGADTEAFF

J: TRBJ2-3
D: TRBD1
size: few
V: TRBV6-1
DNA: TGTGCCAGCAGTATGACCGGGACAGGGAGGCCCGATACGCAGTATTTT
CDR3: CASSMTGTGRPDTQYF

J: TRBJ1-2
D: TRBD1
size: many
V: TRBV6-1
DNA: TGTGCCAGCAGGGAAGGACAGGGCGGGCGATATGGCTACACCTTC
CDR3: CASREGQGGRYGYTF

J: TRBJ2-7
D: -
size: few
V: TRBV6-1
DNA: TGTGCCACCCTAGACAGGGAGGACCTATACGAGCAGTACTTC
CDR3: CATLDREDLYEQYF

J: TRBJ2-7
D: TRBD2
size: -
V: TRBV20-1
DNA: TGCAGTGCTAAACTAGCGGGAGGATTATACGAGCAGTACTTC
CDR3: CSAKLAGGLYEQYF

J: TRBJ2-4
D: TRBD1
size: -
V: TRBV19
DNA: TGTGCCAGTAGTATCCCCCAGACGACAGGGATAGCCAAAAACATTCAGTACTTC
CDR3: CASSIPQTTGIAKNIQYF

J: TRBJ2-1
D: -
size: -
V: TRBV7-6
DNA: TGTGCCAGCAGCTTTGGGAATGAGCAGTTCTTC
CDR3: CASSFGNEQFF